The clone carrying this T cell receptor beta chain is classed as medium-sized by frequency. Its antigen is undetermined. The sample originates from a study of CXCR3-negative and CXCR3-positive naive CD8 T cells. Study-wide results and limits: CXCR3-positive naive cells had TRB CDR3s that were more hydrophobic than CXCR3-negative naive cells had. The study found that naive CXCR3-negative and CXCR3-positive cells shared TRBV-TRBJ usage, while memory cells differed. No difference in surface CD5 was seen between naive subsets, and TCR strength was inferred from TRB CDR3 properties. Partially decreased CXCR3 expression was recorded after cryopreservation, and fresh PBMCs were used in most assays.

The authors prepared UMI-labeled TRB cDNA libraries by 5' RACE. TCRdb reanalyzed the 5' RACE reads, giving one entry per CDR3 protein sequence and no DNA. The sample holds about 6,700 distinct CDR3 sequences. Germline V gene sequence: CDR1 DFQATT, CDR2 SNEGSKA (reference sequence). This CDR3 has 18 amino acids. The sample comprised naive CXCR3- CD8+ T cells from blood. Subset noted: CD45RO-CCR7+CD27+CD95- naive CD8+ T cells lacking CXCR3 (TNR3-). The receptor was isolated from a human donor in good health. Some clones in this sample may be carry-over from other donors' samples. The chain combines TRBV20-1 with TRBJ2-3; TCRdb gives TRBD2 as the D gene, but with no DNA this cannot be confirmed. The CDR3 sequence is CSAPSAALAGGLIDTQYF.